A single sample gave rise to the 9 T cell receptor beta chains below, sequenced in a study of vaccination effects on CD4 cells after COVID-19. Using viral peptide pools, the ViraFEST assay grew out antigen-specific CD4+ T cells prior to sequencing. CD4+ T cells were isolated after around ten days of culture. Participants received two doses of either the BNT162b2 or mRNA-1273 vaccine. These receptors lack a known antigen. The data were produced by immunoSEQ multiplex PCR, yet TCRdb's version contains in-frame clones alone and is incomplete. Here the sample spans 55,000 to 70,000 clones, roughly 79% being singletons. The source was CD4+ T cells from PBMCs cultured with HCoV-OC43 spike peptides, collected after COVID-19 vaccination. The subset is: HCoV-OC43 spike overlapping peptide pool stimulation. Every receptor here comes from a human donor who received a COVID-19 vaccine.

Only a few counts were recorded for this clone. This chain connects TRBV30 to TRBJ1-3; D is uncertain. CDR3 length equals 13 residues. V was cut by 3 bases and J by 5 bases, with 11 bases left in between. The V gene's germline CDR1 is GTSNPN and CDR2 SVGIG (reference sequence). The CDR3 loop reads CAWSLRPRNTIYF. CDR3 DNA sequence: TGTGCCTGGAGCCTCCGACCCCGAAACACCATATATTTT.

This clone appeared a few times. This rearrangement joins TRBV28 to TRBJ1-1, with TRBD1 identical over 11 bases. The CDR3 extends over 14 amino acids. Trimming took 5 bases from V and 12 from J; bases not matched to a gene: 11. Germline values: CDR1 MDHEN, CDR2 SYDVKM. DNA for the CDR3: TGTGCCAGCAGTACGAGAGGGACAGGGGGTCGTACTTTCTTT. Amino acids: CASSTRGTGGRTFF.

The rearrangement links TRBV7-8 to TRBJ1-3; no clear D. The CDR3 is made up of 15 amino acids. Germline assignment: CDR1 SGHVS and CDR2 FQNEAQ. The ends were cut back, 3 bases at V and 0 bases at J, with 9 bases in the middle. The CDR3 nucleotides are TGTGCCAGCAGCTTCCTCCGGGGCTCTGGAAACACCATATATTTT. Protein product: CASSFLRGSGNTIYF.

This chain connects TRBV10-3 to TRBJ2-1; perhaps TRBD1 as D (5 bases). Trimming cost V 8 bases and J 6 bases, with 11 bases left between them. Looked up from germline, CDR1 is ENHRY and CDR2 is SYGVKD. CDR3 length: 12 residues. In DNA form, the CDR3 reads TGTGCCATCGGCTCAGGGATCAATGAGCAGTTCTTC. It is translated as CAIGSGINEQFF.

The rearrangement joins TRBV5-6 to TRBJ2-3, with 7 bases matching TRBD2. The CDR3 totals 14 residues. Losses at the gene ends were 0 bases for V and 3 bases for J; bases not matched to a gene: 1. CDR1 SGHDT and CDR2 YYEEEE come from the germline V gene. Here the CDR3 DNA reads TGTGCCAGCAGCTTGGGGCGGGGGACAGATACGCAGTATTTT. This codes for CASSLGRGTDTQYF.

The J gene is TRBJ1-2, the V gene TRBV30; the D is unclear. V was pared by 2 bases and J by 7 bases, with 14 bases between. Germline CDR1 and CDR2: GTSNPN and SVGIG (reference sequence). CDR3 length: 13 residues. CDR3 residues: CAWSSTWGTGYTF. The CDR3 DNA sequence: TGTGCCTGGAGTTCAACGTGGGGTACTGGCTACACCTTC. Complete variable domain (other parts from reference TRBV30 and TRBJ1-2): SQTIHQWPATLVQPVGSPLSLECTVEGTSNPNLYWYRQAAGRGLQLLFYSVGIGQISSEVPQNLSASRPQDRQFILSSKKLLLSDSGFYLCAWSSTWGTGYTFGSGTRLTVV.

V and J are TRBV5-5 and TRBJ2-4, with D possibly TRBD1 on 6 matching bases. Per germline, CDR1 SGHKS and CDR2 YYEKEE (reference sequence). The CDR3 totals 18 residues. Trimming took off 0 bases at V and 1 base at J, with 17 bases between the two ends. The CDR3 loop is CASSLGAGVLIAKNIQYF. As DNA, the CDR3 is TGTGCCAGCAGCTTGGGGGCAGGGGTGTTGATCGCCAAAAACATTCAGTACTTC.

This clone was recorded a few times. V is TRBV7-2 and J is TRBJ1-6; no clear D. CDR3 length: 15 amino acids. Per the germline V gene, CDR1 is SGHTA and CDR2 is FQGNSA. Trimming removed 1 base at V and 8 bases at J, with 12 bases between. The CDR3 sequence: CASSLVGVADSPLHF. In nucleotides, the CDR3 is TGTGCCAGCAGCTTAGTTGGAGTGGCCGATTCACCCCTCCACTTT.

This rearrangement joins TRBV27 to TRBJ1-1; D is unclear. The CDR3 sequence is 14 residues long. Germline loops: CDR1 MNHEY, CDR2 SMNVEV (reference sequence). Between the trimmed V and J ends, which lost 0 bases and 7 bases, there was a span of 12 bases. The CDR3 DNA follows: TGTGCCAGCAGTTTATCGTTGAGGGCTAGTGAAGCTTTCTTT. Translation gives CASSLSLRASEAFF.